One T cell receptor beta chain is described in this entry. Antigen specificity is unknown. The data were taken from a study of T cells in localized non-small cell lung cancer. CDR1 and CDR2 from the germline V gene are MNHEY and SMNVEV (reference sequence). CDR3 size: 17 residues. With V trimmed by 0 bases and J by 2 bases, 7 bases remained unmatched. Findings of the study overall: Median detection of top 100 tumor clones in adjacent lung was 55 to 60 clones. Clonality of T cells reached its maximum in uninvolved adjacent lung, surpassing tumor.

Sequencing was performed with immunoSEQ multiplex PCR; in TCRdb, only in-frame clones are kept and a portion is missing. Of about 78,000 clones in the sample, approximately 84% were seen once. This sequence joins TRBV27 and TRBJ2-3, with 8 bases fitting TRBD2. The sequences come from peripheral blood, collected before any cancer treatment. The TCR was taken from a man aged 40-75 years with stage I lung adenocarcinoma. As DNA, the CDR3 is TGTGCCAGCAGTTTATCGATGAGGCGGGGGGTCACAGATACGCAGTATTTT. Its translation: CASSLSMRRGVTDTQYF.